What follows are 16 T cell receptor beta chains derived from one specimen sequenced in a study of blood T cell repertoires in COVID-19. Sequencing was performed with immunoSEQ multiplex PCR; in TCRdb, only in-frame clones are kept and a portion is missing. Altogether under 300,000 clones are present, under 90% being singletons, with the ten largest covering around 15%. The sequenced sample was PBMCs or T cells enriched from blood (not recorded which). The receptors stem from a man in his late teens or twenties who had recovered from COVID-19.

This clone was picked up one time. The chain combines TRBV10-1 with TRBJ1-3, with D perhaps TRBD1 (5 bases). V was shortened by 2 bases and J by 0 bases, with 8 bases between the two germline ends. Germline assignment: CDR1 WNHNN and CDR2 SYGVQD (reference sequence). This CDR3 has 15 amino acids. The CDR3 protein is CASSEQGDSGNTIYF. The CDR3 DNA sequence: TGCGCCAGCAGTGAGCAAGGGGACTCTGGAAACACCATATATTTT.

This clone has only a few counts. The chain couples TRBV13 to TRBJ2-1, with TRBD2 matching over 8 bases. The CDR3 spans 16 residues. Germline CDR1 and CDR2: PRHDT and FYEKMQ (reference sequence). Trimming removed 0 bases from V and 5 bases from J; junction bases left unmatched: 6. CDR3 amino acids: CASSLGSSGSDNEQFF. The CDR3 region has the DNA TGTGCCAGCAGCTTAGGATCGAGCGGGAGTGACAATGAGCAGTTCTTC.

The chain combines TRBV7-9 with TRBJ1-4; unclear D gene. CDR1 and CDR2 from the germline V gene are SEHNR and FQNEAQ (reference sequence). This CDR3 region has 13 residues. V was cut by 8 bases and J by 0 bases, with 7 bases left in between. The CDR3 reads CASQSATNEKLFF. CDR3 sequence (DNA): TGTGCCAGCCAGTCTGCAACTAATGAAAAACTGTTTTTT.

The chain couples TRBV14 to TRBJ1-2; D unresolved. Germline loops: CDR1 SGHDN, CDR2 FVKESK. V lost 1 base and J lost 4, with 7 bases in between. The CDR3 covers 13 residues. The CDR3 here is CASSQGEFYGYTF. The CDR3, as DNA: TGTGCCAGCAGCCAAGGGGAGTTCTATGGCTACACCTTC.

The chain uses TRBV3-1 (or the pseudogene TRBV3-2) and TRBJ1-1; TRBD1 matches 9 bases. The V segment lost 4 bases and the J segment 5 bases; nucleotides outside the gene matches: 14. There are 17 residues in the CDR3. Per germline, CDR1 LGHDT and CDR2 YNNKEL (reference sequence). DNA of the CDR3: TGTGCCAGCAGCCCCTCCGGGACAGGGAGGTCTAGGACTGAAGCTTTCTTT. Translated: CASSPSGTGRSRTEAFF.

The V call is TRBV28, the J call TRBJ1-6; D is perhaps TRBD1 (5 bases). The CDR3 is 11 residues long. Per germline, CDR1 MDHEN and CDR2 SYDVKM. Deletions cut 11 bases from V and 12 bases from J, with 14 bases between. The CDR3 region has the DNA TGTGCCGGGGGGTTGTCAGGACCCCTCCACTTT. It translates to CAGGLSGPLHF.

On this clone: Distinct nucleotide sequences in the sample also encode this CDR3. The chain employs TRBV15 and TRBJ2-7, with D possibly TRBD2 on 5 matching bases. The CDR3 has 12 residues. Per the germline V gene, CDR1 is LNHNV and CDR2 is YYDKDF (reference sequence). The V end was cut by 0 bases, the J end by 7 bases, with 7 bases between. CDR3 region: CATSRDSGEQYF. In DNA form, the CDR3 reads TGTGCCACCAGCAGAGACTCGGGGGAGCAGTACTTC.

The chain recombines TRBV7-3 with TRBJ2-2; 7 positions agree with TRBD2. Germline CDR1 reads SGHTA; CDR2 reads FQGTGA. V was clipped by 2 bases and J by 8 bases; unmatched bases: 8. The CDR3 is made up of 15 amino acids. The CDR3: CASSLFASGPGELFF. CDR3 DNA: TGTGCCAGCAGCTTATTCGCTAGCGGCCCTGGGGAGCTGTTTTTT.

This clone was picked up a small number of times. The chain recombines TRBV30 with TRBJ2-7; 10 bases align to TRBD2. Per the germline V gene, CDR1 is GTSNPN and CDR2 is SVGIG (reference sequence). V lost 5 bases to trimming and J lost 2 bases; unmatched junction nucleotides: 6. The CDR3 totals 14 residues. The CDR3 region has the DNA TGTGCCTGGTCTAGCGGGAGAGAACCCTACGAGCAGTACTTC. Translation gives CAWSSGREPYEQYF. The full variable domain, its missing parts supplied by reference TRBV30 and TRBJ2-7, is SQTIHQWPATLVQPVGSPLSLECTVEGTSNPNLYWYRQAAGRGLQLLFYSVGIGQISSEVPQNLSASRPQDRQFILSSKKLLLSDSGFYLCAWSSGREPYEQYFGPGTRLTVT.

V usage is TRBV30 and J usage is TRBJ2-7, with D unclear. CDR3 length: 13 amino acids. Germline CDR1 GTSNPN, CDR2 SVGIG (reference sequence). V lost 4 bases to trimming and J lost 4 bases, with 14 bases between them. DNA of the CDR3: TGTGCCTGGAAGAACTCGTTTTTGTACGAGCAGTACTTC. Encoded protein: CAWKNSFLYEQYF. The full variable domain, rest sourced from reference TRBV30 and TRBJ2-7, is SQTIHQWPATLVQPVGSPLSLECTVEGTSNPNLYWYRQAAGRGLQLLFYSVGIGQISSEVPQNLSASRPQDRQFILSSKKLLLSDSGFYLCAWKNSFLYEQYFGPGTRLTVT.

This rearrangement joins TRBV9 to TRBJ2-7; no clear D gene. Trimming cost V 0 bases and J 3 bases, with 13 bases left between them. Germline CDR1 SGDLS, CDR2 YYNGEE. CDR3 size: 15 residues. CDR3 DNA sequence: TGTGCCAGCAGCGTAGGTTGGCAGGCGAACTACGAGCAGTACTTC. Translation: CASSVGWQANYEQYF.

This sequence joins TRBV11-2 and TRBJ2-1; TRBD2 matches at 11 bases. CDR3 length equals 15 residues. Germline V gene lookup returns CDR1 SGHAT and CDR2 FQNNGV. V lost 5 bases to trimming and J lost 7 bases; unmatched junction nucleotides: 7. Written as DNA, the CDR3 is TGTGCCAGCAGCCTTACTAGCGGGAGAGTTAATGAGCAGTTCTTC. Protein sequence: CASSLTSGRVNEQFF.

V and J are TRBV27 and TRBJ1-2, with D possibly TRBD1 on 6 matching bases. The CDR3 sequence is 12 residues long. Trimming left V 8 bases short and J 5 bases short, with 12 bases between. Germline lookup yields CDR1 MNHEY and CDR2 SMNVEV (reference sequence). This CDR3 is CASGRTAYGYTF. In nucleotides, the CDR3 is TGTGCCAGCGGACGGACAGCTTATGGCTACACCTTC.

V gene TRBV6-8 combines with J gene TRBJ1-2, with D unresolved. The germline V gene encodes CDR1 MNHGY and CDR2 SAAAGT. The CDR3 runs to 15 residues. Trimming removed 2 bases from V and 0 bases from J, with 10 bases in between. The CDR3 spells CASSYDMVANYGYTF. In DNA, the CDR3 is TGTGCCAGCAGTTACGACATGGTAGCTAACTATGGCTACACCTTC.

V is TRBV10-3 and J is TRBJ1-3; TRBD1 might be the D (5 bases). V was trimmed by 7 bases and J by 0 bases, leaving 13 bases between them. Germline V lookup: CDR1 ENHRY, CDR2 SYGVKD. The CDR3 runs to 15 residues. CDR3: CAIKAGSYSGNTIYF. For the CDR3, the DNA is TGTGCCATCAAAGCAGGGTCGTACTCTGGAAACACCATATATTTT.

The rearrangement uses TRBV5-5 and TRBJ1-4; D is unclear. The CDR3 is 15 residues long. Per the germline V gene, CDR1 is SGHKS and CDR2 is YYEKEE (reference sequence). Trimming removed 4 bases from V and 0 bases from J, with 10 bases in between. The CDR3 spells CASSLDTPTNEKLFF. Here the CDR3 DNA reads TGTGCCAGCAGCCTCGACACCCCAACTAATGAAAAACTGTTTTTT.